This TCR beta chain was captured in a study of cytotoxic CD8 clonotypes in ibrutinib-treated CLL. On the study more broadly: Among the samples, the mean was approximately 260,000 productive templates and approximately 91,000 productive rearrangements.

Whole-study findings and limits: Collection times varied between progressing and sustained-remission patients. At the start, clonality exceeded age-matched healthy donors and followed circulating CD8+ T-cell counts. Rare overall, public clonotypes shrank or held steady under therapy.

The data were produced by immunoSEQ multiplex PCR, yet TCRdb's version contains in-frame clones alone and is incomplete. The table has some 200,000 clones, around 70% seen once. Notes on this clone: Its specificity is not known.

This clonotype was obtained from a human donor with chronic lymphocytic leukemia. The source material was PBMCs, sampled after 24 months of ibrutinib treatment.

This chain's CDR3 is CASSSPVRGQGGNTGELFF. Here the CDR3 DNA reads TGTGCCAGCAGCTCCCCCGTCCGCGGACAGGGGGGGAACACCGGGGAGCTGTTTTTT. This rearrangement joins TRBV11-3 to TRBJ2-2, with 10 bases that match TRBD1. The CDR3 consists of 19 residues. Germline V gene sequence: CDR1 SGHNT, CDR2 YENEEA. J gave up 1 base and V 4 bases, and 12 bases lay outside the gene matches. Supplemented by reference TRBV11-3 and TRBJ2-2, the full variable domain reads EAGVVQSPRYKIIEKKQPVAFWCNPISGHNTLYWYLQNLGQGPELLIRYENEEAVDDSQLPKDRFSAERLKGVDSTLKIQPAELGDSAVYLCASSSPVRGQGGNTGELFFGEGSRLTVL.